This TCR beta chain was obtained from a study of T cell responses to AZD1222 COVID-19 vaccine. Germline V gene data show CDR1 as MNHEY and CDR2 as SVGAGI. The CDR3 totals 15 residues. Trimming cost V 5 bases and J 5 bases, with 17 bases left between them. Repertoires were generated with immunoSEQ multiplex PCR, while TCRdb's copy carries only in-frame clones and drops some. The sample includes roughly 120,000 clones, around 85% of them seen just once. The material was peripheral blood, obtained on day 0 of AZD1222 vaccination. The clonotype comes from an adult in good health. This rearrangement joins TRBV6-5 to TRBJ2-3; the D gene is possibly TRBD2 (6 bases). CDR3 nucleotides: TGTGCCAGCAGTAGCCGGGGGTTCGGGGAAGATACGCAGTATTTT. This sequence encodes CASSSRGFGEDTQYF.